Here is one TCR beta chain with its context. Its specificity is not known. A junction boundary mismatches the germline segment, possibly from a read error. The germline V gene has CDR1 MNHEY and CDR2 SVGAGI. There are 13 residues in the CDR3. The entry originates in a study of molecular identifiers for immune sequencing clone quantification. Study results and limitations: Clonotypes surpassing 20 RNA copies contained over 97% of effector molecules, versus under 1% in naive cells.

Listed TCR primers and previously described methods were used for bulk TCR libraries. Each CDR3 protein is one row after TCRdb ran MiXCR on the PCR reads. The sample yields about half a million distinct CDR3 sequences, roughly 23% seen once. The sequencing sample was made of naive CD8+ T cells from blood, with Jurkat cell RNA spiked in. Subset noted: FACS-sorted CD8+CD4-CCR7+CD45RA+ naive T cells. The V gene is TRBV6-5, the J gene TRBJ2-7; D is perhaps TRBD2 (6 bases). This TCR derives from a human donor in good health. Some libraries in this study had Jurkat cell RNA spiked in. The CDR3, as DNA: TGTGCCAGCAGTTACGGGGGGTCCTACGGGCAGTACTTC. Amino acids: CASSYGGSYGQYF.